This T cell receptor (beta chain) is from a study of B cell selection in AIRE deficiency. Sorted regulatory T cells were CD4-positive, CD25-high and CD127-low or negative. Per the authors' pipeline: Treg pools: 51,000 or so distinct patient, over 95,000 donor TCRbeta sequences. This table comes from immunoSEQ multiplex PCR, and its TCRdb copy is limited to in-frame clones, with some not included. Clonal size and the V and J genes are those of that table, whereas D and trimming came from the DNA. The data hold about 21,000 clones, with around 93% observed a single time. Per the germline V gene, CDR1 is MNHEY and CDR2 is SVGAGI. Trimming removed 8 bases at V and 2 bases at J, with 8 bases between. The CDR3 consists of 12 residues.

V and J are TRBV6-5 and TRBJ2-3, with unresolved D. Sample: Tregs sorted from PBMCs. The TCR comes from a human donor with AIRE deficiency. CDR3 protein: CASSPHTDTQYF. The CDR3 coding sequence is TGTGCCAGCTCACCCCACACAGATACGCAGTATTTT.